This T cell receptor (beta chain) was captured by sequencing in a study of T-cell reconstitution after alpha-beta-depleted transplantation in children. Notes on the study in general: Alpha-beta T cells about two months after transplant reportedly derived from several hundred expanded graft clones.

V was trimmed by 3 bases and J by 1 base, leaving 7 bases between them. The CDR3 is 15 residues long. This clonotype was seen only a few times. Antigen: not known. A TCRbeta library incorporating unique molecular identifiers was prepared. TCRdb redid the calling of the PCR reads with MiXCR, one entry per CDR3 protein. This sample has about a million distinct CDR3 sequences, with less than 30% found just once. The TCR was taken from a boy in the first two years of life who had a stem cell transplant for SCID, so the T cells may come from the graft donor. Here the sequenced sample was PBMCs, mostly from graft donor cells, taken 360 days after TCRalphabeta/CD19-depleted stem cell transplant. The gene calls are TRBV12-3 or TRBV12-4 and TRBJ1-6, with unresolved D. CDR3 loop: CASSFSGSYNSPLHF. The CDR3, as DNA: TGTGCCAGCAGTTTCAGTGGGTCCTATAATTCACCCCTCCACTTT.